This is a list of T cell receptor beta chains from one sample in a study of cytomegalovirus exposure and HLA in healthy donors. Sequencing used immunoSEQ multiplex PCR; TCRdb keeps in-frame clones, though not all of them. The table has about 130,000 clones, 85% to 90% seen once. The sample was PBMCs. The receptor source for this set is a woman aged 30 to 39 in good health and CMV-seropositive. Both conserved end residues are part of each CDR3. A D gene is named only where the DNA matches it firmly. Size is stated for part of the rows, as once, few or many counts, or as a class when the clone is expanded.

j_call,d_call,clone_size,v_call,cdr3_aa,cdr3_nt
TRBJ1-5,.,.,TRBV10-1,CASSAGAGQPQHF,TGCGCCAGCAGTGCAGGGGCCGGTCAGCCCCAGCATTTT
TRBJ2-3,TRBD2,.,TRBV5-1,CASSPGLAESTDTQYF,TGCGCCAGCAGCCCGGGACTAGCGGAAAGCACAGATACGCAGTATTTT
TRBJ2-5,TRBD2,.,TRBV4-1,CASSQDPPSGGRETQYF,TGCGCCAGCAGCCAAGATCCCCCTAGCGGGGGGCGAGAGACCCAGTACTTC
TRBJ2-7,.,.,TRBV27,CASSPSGGAIDEQYF,TGTGCCAGCAGCCCCTCCGGGGGTGCGATCGACGAGCAGTACTTC
TRBJ2-3,.,once,TRBV4-2,CASSQSSDTQYF,TGTGCCAGCAGCCAATCTTCAGATACGCAGTATTTT
TRBJ2-1,.,.,TRBV7-8,CASSLARLSYEQFF,TGTGCCAGCAGCTTAGCGCGACTATCCTATGAGCAGTTCTTC
TRBJ2-1,.,.,TRBV28,CASSLWPGDNEQFF,TGTGCCAGCAGTTTATGGCCAGGGGACAATGAGCAGTTCTTC
TRBJ2-4,TRBD1,.,TRBV10-2,CASRSGTGGAKNIQYF,TGCGCCAGCAGATCCGGGACAGGGGGAGCCAAAAACATTCAGTACTTC
TRBJ1-2,TRBD1,.,TRBV4-1,CASSLQSSGDRGSANYGYTF,TGCGCCAGCAGCCTCCAGAGCTCCGGGGACAGGGGTTCAGCTAACTATGGCTACACCTTC
TRBJ2-7,TRBD2,.,TRBV15,CATKTTVGSGSYEQYF,TGTGCCACCAAAACGACTGTCGGGAGCGGGAGTTACGAGCAGTACTTC
TRBJ2-1,TRBD2,.,TRBV6-1,CASSESSGGAYNEQFF,TGTGCCAGCAGTGAGAGTAGCGGGGGGGCCTACAATGAGCAGTTCTTC
TRBJ2-7,.,.,TRBV19,CASKPGVASYEQYF,TGTGCCAGTAAGCCGGGGGTGGCCTCCTACGAGCAGTACTTC
TRBJ2-2,TRBD1,.,TRBV18,CASSPMRGQGSIAGELFF,TGTGCCAGCTCACCAATGAGGGGACAGGGGTCGATTGCCGGGGAGCTGTTTTTT
TRBJ2-1,TRBD2,.,TRBV4-1,CASSQAGLALNEQFF,TGCGCCAGCAGCCAAGCGGGACTAGCGCTGAATGAGCAGTTCTTC
TRBJ2-7,.,.,TRBV2,CASNLNGPPGEQYF,TGTGCCAGCAACTTAAACGGGCCTCCGGGAGAGCAGTACTTC
TRBJ2-7,.,few,TRBV2,CASRPLGSVREQYF,TGTGCCAGCAGGCCCTTGGGCAGTGTGCGTGAGCAGTACTTC
TRBJ1-2,.,.,TRBV19,CASSIPQGLWGYTF,TGTGCCAGTAGTATCCCCCAGGGTCTCTGGGGCTACACCTTC
TRBJ2-7,TRBD1,.,TRBV5-1,CASRSLTGTGPDEQYF,TGCGCCAGCCGATCCCTAACCGGGACAGGGCCCGACGAGCAGTACTTC
TRBJ2-1,TRBD2,few,TRBV29-1,CSAATSGDHNEQFF,TGCAGCGCCGCGACTAGCGGGGATCACAATGAGCAGTTCTTC
TRBJ2-3,.,few,TRBV29-1,CSARGTEKGSTDTQYF,TGCAGCGCCCGAGGTACGGAAAAAGGAAGCACAGATACGCAGTATTTT
TRBJ1-6,.,.,TRBV15,CATSRGAGVGNSPLHF,TGTGCCACCAGCAGAGGAGCAGGGGTGGGCAATTCACCCCTCCACTTT
TRBJ2-7,.,.,TRBV5-1,CASSPGGANEQYF,TGCGCCAGCAGCCCTGGTGGGGCCAACGAGCAGTACTTC
TRBJ1-5,.,.,TRBV7-2,CASSLAGGYSNQPQHF,TGTGCCAGCAGCTTAGCGGGGGGTTATAGCAATCAGCCCCAGCATTTT
TRBJ2-2,.,.,TRBV6-1,CASSGLSRRTGELFF,TGTGCCAGCAGCGGACTGTCACGGAGGACCGGGGAGCTGTTTTTT
TRBJ2-5,.,.,TRBV7-2,CASSLSSGQQETQYF,TGTGCCAGCAGCTTATCCAGCGGGCAACAAGAGACCCAGTACTTC
TRBJ2-1,.,.,TRBV5-1,CASSSGNEQFF,TGCGCCAGCAGCTCAGGAAATGAGCAGTTCTTC
TRBJ2-5,.,.,TRBV6-1,CASSRDSREQETQYF,TGTGCCAGCAGCCGCGACAGCAGGGAACAAGAGACCCAGTACTTC
TRBJ1-1,.,.,TRBV5-1,CASSLVGVNTEAFF,TGCGCCAGCAGCTTGGTGGGAGTCAACACTGAAGCTTTCTTT
TRBJ2-1,TRBD2,.,TRBV18,CASSPIGAGGGNEQFF,TGTGCCAGCTCACCGATCGGGGCGGGGGGCGGCAATGAGCAGTTCTTC
TRBJ2-1,TRBD2,.,TRBV10-1,CASSPTSGSYNEQFF,TGCGCCAGCAGTCCCACTAGCGGGAGTTACAATGAGCAGTTCTTC
TRBJ2-3,TRBD2,.,TRBV7-6,CASSFSGVGLAESRDTQYF,TGTGCCAGCAGCTTTAGTGGAGTAGGACTAGCGGAAAGTAGGGATACGCAGTATTTT
TRBJ1-2,.,.,TRBV28,CASGGGPNYGYTF,TGTGCCAGCGGGGGGGGTCCTAACTATGGCTACACCTTC
TRBJ1-2,.,.,TRBV6-4,CASIRQLPWGYTF,TGTGCCAGCATTCGACAGTTACCTTGGGGCTACACCTTC
TRBJ2-7,.,.,TRBV11-2,CASSLGLAGEQYF,TGTGCCAGCAGCTTGGGACTGGCGGGGGAGCAGTACTTC
TRBJ2-3,TRBD1,once,TRBV4-2,CASSQLRGTGVFTDTQYF,TGTGCCAGCAGCCAACTGAGGGGGACAGGGGTCTTCACAGATACGCAGTATTTT
TRBJ1-1,.,.,TRBV18,CASSETGNTEAFF,TGTGCCAGCTCAGAGACAGGGAACACTGAAGCTTTCTTT
TRBJ1-1,.,.,TRBV29-1,CSVSPGDGTEAFF,TGCAGCGTTTCCCCAGGGGACGGGACTGAAGCTTTCTTT
TRBJ1-2,.,.,TRBV7-8,CASSSNGRASGYTF,TGTGCCAGCAGCTCGAACGGACGGGCTAGCGGCTACACCTTC
TRBJ2-7,TRBD1,.,TRBV18,CASSPSTGTGFYEQYF,TGTGCCAGCTCACCGTCGACCGGGACAGGGTTCTACGAGCAGTACTTC
TRBJ2-1,TRBD2,.,TRBV5-6,CASSSLAGGPWEQFF,TGTGCCAGCAGCTCCTTAGCGGGAGGGCCATGGGAGCAGTTCTTC
TRBJ2-2,TRBD2,.,TRBV5-4,CASSFSGLAGGTGELFF,TGTGCCAGCAGCTTCTCAGGACTAGCGGGGGGCACCGGGGAGCTGTTTTTT
TRBJ1-5,TRBD1,once,TRBV5-3,CARSLSRGLSNQPQHF,TGTGCCAGAAGCTTGTCCAGGGGGCTTAGCAATCAGCCCCAGCATTTT
TRBJ2-1,.,once,TRBV7-9,CASSWGGNEQFF,TGTGCCAGCAGCTGGGGAGGAAATGAGCAGTTCTTC
TRBJ2-1,TRBD2,.,TRBV4-1,CASSRGRREIRNEQFF,TGCGCCAGCAGCCGGGGTAGGCGGGAGATTAGAAATGAGCAGTTCTTC
TRBJ2-1,TRBD1,.,TRBV2,CASSEKTGLADEQFF,TGTGCCAGCAGTGAAAAGACAGGGCTGGCTGATGAGCAGTTCTTC
TRBJ2-1,.,.,TRBV2,CASSEADSSYNEQFF,TGTGCCAGCAGTGAAGCCGATAGCTCCTACAATGAGCAGTTCTTC
TRBJ2-3,TRBD2,.,TRBV18,CASSPVGAGVQDTQYF,TGTGCCAGCTCACCAGTCGGAGCGGGGGTGCAAGATACGCAGTATTTT
TRBJ1-2,.,.,TRBV6-6,CASRFAGAGGYTF,TGTGCCAGCAGGTTCGCGGGGGCGGGAGGCTACACCTTC
TRBJ2-7,.,.,TRBV20-1,CSANPSAEQYF,TGCAGTGCAAACCCTAGCGCCGAGCAGTACTTC
TRBJ1-4,TRBD1,once,TRBV11-2,CASSLVTGRVATNEKLFF,TGTGCCAGCAGCTTAGTGACAGGGAGAGTGGCAACTAATGAAAAACTGTTTTTT
TRBJ1-5,TRBD1,.,TRBV7-9,CASSLDRGISNQPQHF,TGTGCCAGCAGCCTTGACAGGGGAATTAGCAATCAGCCCCAGCATTTT
TRBJ1-2,TRBD1,.,TRBV6-1,CASRRTGQDNYGYTF,TGTGCCAGCAGGCGAACGGGACAGGACAACTATGGCTACACCTTC
TRBJ2-3,.,.,TRBV20-1,CSAHPGNTQYF,TGCAGTGCTCATCCGGGGAATACGCAGTATTTT